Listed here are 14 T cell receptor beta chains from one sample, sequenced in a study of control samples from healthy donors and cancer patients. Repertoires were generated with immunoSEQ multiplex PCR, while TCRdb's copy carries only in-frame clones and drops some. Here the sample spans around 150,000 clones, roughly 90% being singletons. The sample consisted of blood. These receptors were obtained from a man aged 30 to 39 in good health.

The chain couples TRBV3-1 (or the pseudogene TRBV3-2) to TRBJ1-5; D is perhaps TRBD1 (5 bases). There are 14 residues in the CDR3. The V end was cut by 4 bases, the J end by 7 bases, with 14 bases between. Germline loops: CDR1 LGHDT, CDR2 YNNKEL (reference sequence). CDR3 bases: TGTGCCAGCAGCCCTACCTGGGGCGACCAGCCCCAGCATTTT. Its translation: CASSPTWGDQPQHF.

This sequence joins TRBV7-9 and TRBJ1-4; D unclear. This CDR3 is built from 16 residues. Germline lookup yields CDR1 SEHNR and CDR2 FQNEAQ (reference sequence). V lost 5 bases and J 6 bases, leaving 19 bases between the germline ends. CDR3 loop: CASSLLESGGHEKLFF. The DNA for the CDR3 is TGTGCCAGCAGCCTTCTGGAAAGTGGCGGCCATGAAAAACTGTTTTTT.

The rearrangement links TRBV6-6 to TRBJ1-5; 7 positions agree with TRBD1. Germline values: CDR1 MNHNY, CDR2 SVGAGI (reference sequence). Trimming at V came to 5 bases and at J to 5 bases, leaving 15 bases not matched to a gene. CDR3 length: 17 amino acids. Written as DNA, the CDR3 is TGTGCCAGCAGTCACGGCGCAACAGGGGCGGCTTATCAGCCCCAGCATTTT. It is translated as CASSHGATGAAYQPQHF.

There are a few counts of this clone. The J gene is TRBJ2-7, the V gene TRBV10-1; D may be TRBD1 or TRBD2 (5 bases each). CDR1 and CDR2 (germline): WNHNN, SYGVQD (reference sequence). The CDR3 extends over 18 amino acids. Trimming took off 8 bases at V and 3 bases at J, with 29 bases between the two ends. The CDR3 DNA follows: TGCGCCAGCTTCTACGGGACGCCGAACCGGCGGACACACTACGAGCAGTACTTC. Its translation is CASFYGTPNRRTHYEQYF.

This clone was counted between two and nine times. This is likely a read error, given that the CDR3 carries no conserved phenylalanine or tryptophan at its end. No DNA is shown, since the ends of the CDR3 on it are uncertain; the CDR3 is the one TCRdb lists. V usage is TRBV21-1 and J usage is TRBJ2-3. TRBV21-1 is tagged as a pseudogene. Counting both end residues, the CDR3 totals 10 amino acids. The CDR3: CASSFPKGLS.

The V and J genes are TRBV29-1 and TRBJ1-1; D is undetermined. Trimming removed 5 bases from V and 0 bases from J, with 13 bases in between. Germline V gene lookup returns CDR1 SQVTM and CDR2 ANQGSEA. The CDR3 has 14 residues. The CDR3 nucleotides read TGCAGCGTTCGGGCAGTTGTAATGAACACTGAAGCTTTCTTT. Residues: CSVRAVVMNTEAFF.

CDR3 coding DNA: TGTGCCACCAGTCCCGGGACTAGTATATATGAGCAGTTCTTC. Translating gives CATSPGTSIYEQFF. J is TRBJ2-1 and V is TRBV24-1, with 8 positions matching TRBD2. This CDR3 is built from 14 residues. V shed 6 bases, J shed 8 bases, and the junction held 8 bases outside the gene matches. The germline V gene has CDR1 KGHDR and CDR2 SFDVKD.

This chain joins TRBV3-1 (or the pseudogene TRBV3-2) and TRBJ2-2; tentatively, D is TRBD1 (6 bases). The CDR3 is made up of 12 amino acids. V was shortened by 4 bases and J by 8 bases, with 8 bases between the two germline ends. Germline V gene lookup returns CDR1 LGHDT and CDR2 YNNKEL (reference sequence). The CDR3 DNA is TGTGCCAGCAGCCCTGGACAGGGGGAGCTGTTTTTT. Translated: CASSPGQGELFF.

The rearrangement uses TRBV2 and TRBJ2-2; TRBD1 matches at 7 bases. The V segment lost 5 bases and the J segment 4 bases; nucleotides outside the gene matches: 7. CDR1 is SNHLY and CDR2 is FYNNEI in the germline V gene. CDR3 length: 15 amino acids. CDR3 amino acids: CASSPGQVSTGELFF. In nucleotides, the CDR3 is TGTGCCAGCAGTCCAGGACAGGTCAGCACCGGGGAGCTGTTTTTT.

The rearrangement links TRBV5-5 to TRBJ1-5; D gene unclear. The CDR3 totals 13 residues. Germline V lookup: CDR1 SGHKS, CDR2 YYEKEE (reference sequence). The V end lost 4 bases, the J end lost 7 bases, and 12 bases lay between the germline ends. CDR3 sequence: CASSARIQQPQHF. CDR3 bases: TGTGCCAGCAGCGCCCGGATTCAACAGCCCCAGCATTTT.

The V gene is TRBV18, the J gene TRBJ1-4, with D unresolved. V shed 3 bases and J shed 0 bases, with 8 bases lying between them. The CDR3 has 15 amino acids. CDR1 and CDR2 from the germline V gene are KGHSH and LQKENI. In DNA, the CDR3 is TGTGCCAGCTCACCTGACGGAGCAACTAATGAAAAACTGTTTTTT. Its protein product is CASSPDGATNEKLFF.

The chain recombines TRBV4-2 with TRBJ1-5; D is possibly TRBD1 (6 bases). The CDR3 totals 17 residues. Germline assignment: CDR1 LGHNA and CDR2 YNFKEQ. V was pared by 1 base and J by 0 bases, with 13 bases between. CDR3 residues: CASSQGGALNSNQPQHF. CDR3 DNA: TGTGCCAGCAGCCAAGGGGGGGCGCTTAATAGCAATCAGCCCCAGCATTTT.

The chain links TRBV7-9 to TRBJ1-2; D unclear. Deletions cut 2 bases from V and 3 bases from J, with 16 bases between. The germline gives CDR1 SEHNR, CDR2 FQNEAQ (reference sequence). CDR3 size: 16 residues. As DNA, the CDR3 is TGTGCCAGCAGCTTACCCGGAATGGGGTTTGACTATGGCTACACCTTC. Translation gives CASSLPGMGFDYGYTF.

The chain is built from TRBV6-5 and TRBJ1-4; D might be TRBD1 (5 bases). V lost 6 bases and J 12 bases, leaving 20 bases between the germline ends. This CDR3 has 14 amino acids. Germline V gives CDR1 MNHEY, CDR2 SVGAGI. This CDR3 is CASSRTGGSGELFF. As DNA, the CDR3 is TGTGCCAGCAGCCGGACCGGTGGTTCGGGGGAACTGTTTTTT.